This TCR beta chain appears in the sequencing data of a study of CD8+ T cells in alopecia areata. Whole-study results and caveats: Relative to normal scalp, lesional scalp, especially alopecia totalis/universalis, showed higher clonality.

Treatment meaning: oral pan-JAK inhibitor, 5-10 mg twice daily. Those with alopecia areata gave lesional scalp punch biopsies and peripheral blood. cDNA prepared by RNA extraction and subsequent reverse transcription served as the template for sequencing. The repertoire was sequenced with immunoSEQ multiplex PCR; TCRdb's copy has only in-frame clones and lacks some. The table records approximately 65,000 clones, more than 45% of them present only once. Germline lookup yields CDR1 SEHNR and CDR2 FQNEAQ (reference sequence). The CDR3 is made up of 13 amino acids. V lost 5 bases, J lost 3 bases, and 11 bases lay in between. With respect to this clone: Its target is unknown.

The V and J genes are TRBV7-9 and TRBJ2-7, with no clear D. Sample: CD8+ T cells sorted from blood, taken at approximately week 36, from a patient treated with tofacitinib. The TCR comes from a human donor with alopecia areata. CDR3 sequence reads: CASSPRENYEQYF. The CDR3 DNA follows: TGTGCCAGCAGCCCCAGAGAAAACTACGAGCAGTACTTC.